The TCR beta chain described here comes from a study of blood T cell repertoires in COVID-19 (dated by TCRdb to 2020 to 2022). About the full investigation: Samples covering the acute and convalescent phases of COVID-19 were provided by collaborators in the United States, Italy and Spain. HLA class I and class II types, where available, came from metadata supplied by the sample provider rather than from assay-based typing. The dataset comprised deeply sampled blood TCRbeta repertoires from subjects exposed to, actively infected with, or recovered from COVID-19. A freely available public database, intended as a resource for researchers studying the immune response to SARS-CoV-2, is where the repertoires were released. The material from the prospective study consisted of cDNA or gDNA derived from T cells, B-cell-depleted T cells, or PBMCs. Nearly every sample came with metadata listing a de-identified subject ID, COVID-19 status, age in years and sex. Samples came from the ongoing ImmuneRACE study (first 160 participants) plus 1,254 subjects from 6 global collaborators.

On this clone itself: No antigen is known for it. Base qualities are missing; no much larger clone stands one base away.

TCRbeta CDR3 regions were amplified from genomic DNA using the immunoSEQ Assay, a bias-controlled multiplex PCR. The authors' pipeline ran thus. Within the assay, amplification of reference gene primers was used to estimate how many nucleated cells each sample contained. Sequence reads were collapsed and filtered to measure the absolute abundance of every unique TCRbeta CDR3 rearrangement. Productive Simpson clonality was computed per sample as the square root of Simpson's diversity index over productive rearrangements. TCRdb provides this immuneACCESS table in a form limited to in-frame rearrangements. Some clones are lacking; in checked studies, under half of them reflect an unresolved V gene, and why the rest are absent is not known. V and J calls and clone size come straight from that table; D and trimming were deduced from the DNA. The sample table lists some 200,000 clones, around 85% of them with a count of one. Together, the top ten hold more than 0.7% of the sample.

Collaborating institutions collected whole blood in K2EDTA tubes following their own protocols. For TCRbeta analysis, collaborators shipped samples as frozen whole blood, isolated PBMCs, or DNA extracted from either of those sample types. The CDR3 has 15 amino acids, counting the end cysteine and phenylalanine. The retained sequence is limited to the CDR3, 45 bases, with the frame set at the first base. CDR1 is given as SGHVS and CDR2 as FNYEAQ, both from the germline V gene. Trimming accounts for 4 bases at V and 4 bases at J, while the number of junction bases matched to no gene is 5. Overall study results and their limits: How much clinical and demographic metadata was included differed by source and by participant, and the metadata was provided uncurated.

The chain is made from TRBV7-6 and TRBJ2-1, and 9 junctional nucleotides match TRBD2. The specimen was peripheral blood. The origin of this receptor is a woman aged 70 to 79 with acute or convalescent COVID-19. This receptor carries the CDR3 CASSWVAGAYNEQFF. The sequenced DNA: TGTGCCAGCAGCTGGGTAGCGGGAGCTTACAATGAGCAGTTCTTC.